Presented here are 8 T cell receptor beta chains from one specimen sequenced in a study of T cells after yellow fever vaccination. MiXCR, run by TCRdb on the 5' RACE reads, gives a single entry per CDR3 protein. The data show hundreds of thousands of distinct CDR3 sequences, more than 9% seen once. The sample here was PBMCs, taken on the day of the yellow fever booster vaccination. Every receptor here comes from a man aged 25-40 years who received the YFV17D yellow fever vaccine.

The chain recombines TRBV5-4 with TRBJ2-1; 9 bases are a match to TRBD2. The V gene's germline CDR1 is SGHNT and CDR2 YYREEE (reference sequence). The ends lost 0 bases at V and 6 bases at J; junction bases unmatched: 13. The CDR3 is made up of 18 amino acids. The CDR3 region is CASSLAFSGTSLVNEQFF. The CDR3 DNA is TGTGCCAGCAGCTTGGCCTTTTCGGGGACTAGCCTAGTCAATGAGCAGTTCTTC.

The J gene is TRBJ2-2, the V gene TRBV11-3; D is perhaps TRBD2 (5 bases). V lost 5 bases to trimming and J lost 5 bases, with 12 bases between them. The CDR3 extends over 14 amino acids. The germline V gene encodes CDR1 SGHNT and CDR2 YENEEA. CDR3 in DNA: TGTGCCAGCAGCGGGGAACGCGGGACCGGGGAGCTGTTTTTT. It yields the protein CASSGERGTGELFF.

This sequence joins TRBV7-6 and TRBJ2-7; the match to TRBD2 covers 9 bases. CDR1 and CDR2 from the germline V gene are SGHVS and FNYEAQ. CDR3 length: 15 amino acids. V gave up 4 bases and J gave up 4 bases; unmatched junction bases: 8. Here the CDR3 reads CASSSQAGGRYEQYF. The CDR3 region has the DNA TGTGCCAGCAGCTCCCAGGCGGGAGGGCGTTACGAGCAGTACTTC.

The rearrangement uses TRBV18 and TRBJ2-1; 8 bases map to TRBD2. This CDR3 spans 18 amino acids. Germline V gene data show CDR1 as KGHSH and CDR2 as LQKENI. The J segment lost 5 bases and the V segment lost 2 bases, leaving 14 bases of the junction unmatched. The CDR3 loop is CASSPLPPRGGKDNEQFF. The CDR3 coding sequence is TGTGCCAGCTCACCATTACCTCCCCGGGGGGGGAAAGACAATGAGCAGTTCTTC.

The CDR3 sequence: CASSYNSFEVFGYTF. CDR3 bases: TGTGCCAGCAGTTACAACAGTTTCGAGGTTTTCGGCTACACCTTC. The chain combines TRBV6-5 with TRBJ1-2, with unresolved D. Between the trimmed V and J ends, which lost 2 bases and 8 bases, there was a span of 18 bases. The CDR3 has 15 amino acids. The germline gives CDR1 MNHEY, CDR2 SVGAGI.

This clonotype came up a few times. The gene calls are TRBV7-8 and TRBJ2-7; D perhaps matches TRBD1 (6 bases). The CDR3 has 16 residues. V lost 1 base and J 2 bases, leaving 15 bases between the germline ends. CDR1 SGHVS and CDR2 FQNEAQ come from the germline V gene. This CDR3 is CASSLDLGTRTYEQYF. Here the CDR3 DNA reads TGTGCCAGCAGCTTAGATCTCGGGACAAGGACCTACGAGCAGTACTTC.

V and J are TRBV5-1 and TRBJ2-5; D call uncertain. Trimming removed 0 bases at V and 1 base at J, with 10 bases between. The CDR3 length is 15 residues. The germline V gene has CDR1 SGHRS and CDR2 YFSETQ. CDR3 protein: CASSLDPTSQETQYF. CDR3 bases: TGCGCCAGCAGCTTGGACCCGACATCCCAAGAGACCCAGTACTTC.

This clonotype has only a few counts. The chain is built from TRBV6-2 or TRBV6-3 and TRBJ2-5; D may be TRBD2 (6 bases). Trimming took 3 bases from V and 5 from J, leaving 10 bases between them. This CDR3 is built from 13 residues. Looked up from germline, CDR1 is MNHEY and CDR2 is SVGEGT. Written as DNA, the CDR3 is TGTGCCAGCAGTTATGGCGGGAAGGAGACCCAGTACTTC. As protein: CASSYGGKETQYF.